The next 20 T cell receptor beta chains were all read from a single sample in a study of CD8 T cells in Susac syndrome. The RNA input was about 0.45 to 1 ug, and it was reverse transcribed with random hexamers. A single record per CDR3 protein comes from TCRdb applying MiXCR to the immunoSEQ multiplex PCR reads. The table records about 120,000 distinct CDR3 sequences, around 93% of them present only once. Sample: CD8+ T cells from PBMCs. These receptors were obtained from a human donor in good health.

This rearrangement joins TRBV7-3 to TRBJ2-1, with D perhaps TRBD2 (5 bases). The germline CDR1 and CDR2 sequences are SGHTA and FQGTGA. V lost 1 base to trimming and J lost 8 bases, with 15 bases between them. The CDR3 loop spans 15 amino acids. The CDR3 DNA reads TGTGCCAGCAGCTTAATCGGGCTAGCAGGCGATGAGCAGTTCTTC. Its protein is CASSLIGLAGDEQFF.

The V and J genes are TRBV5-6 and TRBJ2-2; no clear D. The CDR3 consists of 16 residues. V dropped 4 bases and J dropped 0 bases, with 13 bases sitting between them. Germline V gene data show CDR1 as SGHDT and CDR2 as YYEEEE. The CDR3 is CASSLLFTANTGELFF. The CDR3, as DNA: TGTGCCAGCAGCCTTCTATTTACCGCGAACACCGGGGAGCTGTTTTTT.

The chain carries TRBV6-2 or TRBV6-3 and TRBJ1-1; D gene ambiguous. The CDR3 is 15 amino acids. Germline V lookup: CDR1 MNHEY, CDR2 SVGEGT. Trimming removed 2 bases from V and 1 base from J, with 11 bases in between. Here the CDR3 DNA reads TGTGCCAGCAGTTACGAGGTAGCCCCGAACACTGAAGCTTTCTTT. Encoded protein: CASSYEVAPNTEAFF.

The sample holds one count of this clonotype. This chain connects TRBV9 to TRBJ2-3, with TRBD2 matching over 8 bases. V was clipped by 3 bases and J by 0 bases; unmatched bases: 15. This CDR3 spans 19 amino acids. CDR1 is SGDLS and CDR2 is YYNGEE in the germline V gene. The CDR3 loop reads CASSGALIGGASSTDTQYF. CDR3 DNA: TGTGCCAGCAGCGGGGCACTTATCGGGGGGGCCTCGAGCACAGATACGCAGTATTTT.

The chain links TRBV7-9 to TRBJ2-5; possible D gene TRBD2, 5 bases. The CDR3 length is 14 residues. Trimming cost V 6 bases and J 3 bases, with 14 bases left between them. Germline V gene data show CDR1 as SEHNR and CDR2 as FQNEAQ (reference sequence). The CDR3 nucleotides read TGTGCCAGCAGTCGGTCCGGGGTGGAAGAGACCCAGTACTTC. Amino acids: CASSRSGVEETQYF.

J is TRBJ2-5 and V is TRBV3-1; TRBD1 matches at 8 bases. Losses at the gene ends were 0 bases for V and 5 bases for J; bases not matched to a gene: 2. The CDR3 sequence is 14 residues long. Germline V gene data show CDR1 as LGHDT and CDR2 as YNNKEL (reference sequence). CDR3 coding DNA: TGTGCCAGCAGCCAAGAATGGACAGGGGAGACCCAGTACTTC. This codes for CASSQEWTGETQYF.

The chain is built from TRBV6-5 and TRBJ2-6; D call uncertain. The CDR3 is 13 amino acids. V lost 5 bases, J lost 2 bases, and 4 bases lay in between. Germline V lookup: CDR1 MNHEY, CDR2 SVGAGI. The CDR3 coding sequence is TGTGCCAGCAGTCGAGCTGGGGCCAACGTCCTGACTTTC. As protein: CASSRAGANVLTF.

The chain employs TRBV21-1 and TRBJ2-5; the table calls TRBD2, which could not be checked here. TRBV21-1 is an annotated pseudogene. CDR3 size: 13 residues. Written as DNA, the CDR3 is TGTGCCAGCAGGCCGGCTAGCGAGGGGACCCAGTACTTC. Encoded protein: CASRPASEGTQYF.

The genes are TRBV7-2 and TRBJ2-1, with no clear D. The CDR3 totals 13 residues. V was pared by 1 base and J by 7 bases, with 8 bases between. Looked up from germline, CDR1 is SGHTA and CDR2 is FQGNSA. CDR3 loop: CASSLVHGNEQFF. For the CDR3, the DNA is TGTGCCAGCAGCTTAGTTCATGGAAATGAGCAGTTCTTC. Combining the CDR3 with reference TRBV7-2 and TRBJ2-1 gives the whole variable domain GAGVSQSPSNKVTEKGKDVELRCDPISGHTALYWYRQSLGQGLEFLIYFQGNSAPDKSGLPSDRFSAERTGGSVSTLTIQRTQQEDSAVYLCASSLVHGNEQFFGPGTRLTVL.

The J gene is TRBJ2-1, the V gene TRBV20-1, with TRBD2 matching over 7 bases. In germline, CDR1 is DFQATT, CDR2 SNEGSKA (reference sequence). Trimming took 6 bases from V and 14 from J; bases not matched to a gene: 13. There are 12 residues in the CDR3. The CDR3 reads CSAQELGLAEFF. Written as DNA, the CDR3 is TGCAGTGCCCAAGAACTTGGGCTAGCGGAGTTCTTC.

CDR3 protein: CASSQGQGLGGYTF. For the CDR3, the DNA is TGTGCCAGCAGCCAAGGTCAGGGGTTAGGGGGCTACACCTTC. The chain recombines TRBV3-1 with TRBJ1-2; tentatively, D is TRBD1 (6 bases). V was shortened by 1 base and J by 8 bases, with 14 bases between the two germline ends. This CDR3 comprises 14 residues. Germline V gene sequence: CDR1 LGHDT, CDR2 YNNKEL (reference sequence).

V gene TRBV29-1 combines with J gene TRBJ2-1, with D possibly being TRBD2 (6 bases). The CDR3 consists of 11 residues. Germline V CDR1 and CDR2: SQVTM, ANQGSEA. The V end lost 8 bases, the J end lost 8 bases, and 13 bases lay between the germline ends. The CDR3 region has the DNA TGCAGCTCCACCGGGGGACATGAGCAGTTCTTC. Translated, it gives CSSTGGHEQFF.

CDR3 DNA: TGTGCCAGCAGTTCCGAGTGGGGGCTCTCTTATGACTATGGCTACACCTTC. Encoded protein: CASSSEWGLSYDYGYTF. The rearrangement links TRBV12-3 or TRBV12-4 to TRBJ1-2; perhaps TRBD1 as D (6 bases). The CDR3 spans 17 residues. V lost 4 bases and J 3 bases, leaving 21 bases between the germline ends.

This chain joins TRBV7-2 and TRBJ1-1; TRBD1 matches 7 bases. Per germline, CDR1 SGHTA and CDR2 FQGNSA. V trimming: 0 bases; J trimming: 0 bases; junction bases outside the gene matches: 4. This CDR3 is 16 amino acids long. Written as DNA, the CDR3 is TGTGCCAGCAGCTTAGCCGACAGGGTGATGAACACTGAAGCTTTCTTT. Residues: CASSLADRVMNTEAFF.

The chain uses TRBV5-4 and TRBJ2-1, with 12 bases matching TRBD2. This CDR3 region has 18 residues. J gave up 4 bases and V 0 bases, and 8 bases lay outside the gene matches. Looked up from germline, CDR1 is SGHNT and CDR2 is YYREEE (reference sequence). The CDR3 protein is CASSLGLAGGPVYNEQFF. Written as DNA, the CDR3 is TGTGCCAGCAGCTTGGGCCTAGCGGGAGGGCCAGTGTACAATGAGCAGTTCTTC.

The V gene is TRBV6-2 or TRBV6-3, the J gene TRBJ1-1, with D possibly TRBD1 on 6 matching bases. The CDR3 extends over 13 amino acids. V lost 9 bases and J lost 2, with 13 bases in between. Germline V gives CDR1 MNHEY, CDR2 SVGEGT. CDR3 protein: CASGWGANTEAFF. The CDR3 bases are TGTGCCAGTGGTTGGGGGGCAAACACTGAAGCTTTCTTT.

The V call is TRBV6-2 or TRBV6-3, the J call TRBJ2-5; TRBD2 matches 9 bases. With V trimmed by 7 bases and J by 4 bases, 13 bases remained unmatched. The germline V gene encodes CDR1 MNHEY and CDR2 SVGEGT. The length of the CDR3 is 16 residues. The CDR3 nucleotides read TGTGCCAGCATGGAGCGGGGGGCCTTCCGAGGAGAGACCCAGTACTTC. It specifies CASMERGAFRGETQYF.

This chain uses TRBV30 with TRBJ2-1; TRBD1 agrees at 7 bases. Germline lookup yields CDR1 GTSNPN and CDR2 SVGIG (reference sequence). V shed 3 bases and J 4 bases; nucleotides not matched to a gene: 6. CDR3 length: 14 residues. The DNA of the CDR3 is TGTGCCTGGAGAGGGGGCGCGTCGTACAATGAGCAGTTCTTC. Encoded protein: CAWRGGASYNEQFF.

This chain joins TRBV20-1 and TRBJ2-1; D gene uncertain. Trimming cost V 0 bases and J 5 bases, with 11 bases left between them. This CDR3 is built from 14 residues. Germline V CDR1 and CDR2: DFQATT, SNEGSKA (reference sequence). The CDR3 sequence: CSARDLYTHNEQFF. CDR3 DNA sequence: TGCAGTGCTAGAGATCTGTACACCCACAATGAGCAGTTCTTC.

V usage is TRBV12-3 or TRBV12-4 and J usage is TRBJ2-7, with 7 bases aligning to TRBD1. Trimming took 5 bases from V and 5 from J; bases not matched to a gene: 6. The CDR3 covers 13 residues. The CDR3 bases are TGTGCCAGCAGTCAGGGACAGTACCACGAGCAGTACTTC. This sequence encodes CASSQGQYHEQYF.